The 13 T cell receptor beta chains below come from one sample, sequenced in a study of cytomegalovirus exposure and HLA in healthy donors. With 60 Vbeta and 13 Jbeta primers, the PCR was carried out. Libraries were prepared by immunoSEQ multiplex PCR; TCRdb keeps only in-frame clonotypes and omits some of them. Among approximately 150,000 clones listed, around 68% were seen once. Sequenced input: PBMCs. The receptors come from a woman aged 40 to 55 in good health and CMV-seropositive.

The CDR3 sequence is CASRSIRRTYEQYF. Written as DNA, the CDR3 is TGTGCCAGCAGATCGATCAGGAGGACCTACGAGCAGTACTTC. This chain joins TRBV11-2 and TRBJ2-7; D perhaps matches TRBD2 (5 bases). The CDR3 is made up of 14 amino acids. Between the trimmed V and J ends, which lost 6 bases and 2 bases, there was a span of 14 bases. From germline, CDR1 is SGHAT and CDR2 FQNNGV. The entire variable domain, with the rest obtained from reference TRBV11-2 and TRBJ2-7, is as follows: EAGVAQSPRYKIIEKRQSVAFWCNPISGHATLYWYQQILGQGPKLLIQFQNNGVVDDSQLPKDRFSAERLKGVDSTLKIQPAKLEDSAVYLCASRSIRRTYEQYFGPGTRLTVT.

This clone was observed a handful of times. The chain joins TRBV29-1 to TRBJ1-1; 7 bases align to TRBD1. V lost 4 bases to trimming and J lost 10 bases; unmatched junction nucleotides: 12. The length of the CDR3 is 13 residues. Per germline, CDR1 SQVTM and CDR2 ANQGSEA. The CDR3 coding sequence is TGCAGCGTTGGCCGAGGGGGCATCGACGGAGCTTTCTTT. This encodes CSVGRGGIDGAFF.

The chain joins TRBV7-9 to TRBJ2-6; weak D call: TRBD1 (5 bases). Germline loops: CDR1 SEHNR, CDR2 FQNEAQ (reference sequence). CDR3 length: 15 residues. Trimming shortened V by 6 bases and J by 1 base, and 10 bases separated the two germline ends. For the CDR3, the DNA is TGTGCCAGCAGACTCCAGGGTTCTGGGGCCAACGTCCTGACTTTC. As protein: CASRLQGSGANVLTF.

This CDR3 reads CASSDGGGANYGYTF. DNA of the CDR3: TGTGCCAGCAGTGATGGTGGGGGGGCGAACTATGGCTACACCTTC. J is TRBJ1-2 and V is TRBV6-6; the D gene is possibly TRBD1 (6 bases). With 5 bases removed from V and 2 bases from J, the gap between germline ends came to 15 bases. Germline lookup yields CDR1 MNHNY and CDR2 SVGAGI (reference sequence). CDR3 length: 15 residues.

Turning to this clone: Other nucleotide sequences from this sample produce the same CDR3. The chain links TRBV10-3 to TRBJ1-1; D is unresolved. CDR3 length equals 12 residues. The germline V and J ends were trimmed by 3 bases and 7 bases, with 9 bases remaining between them. Per germline, CDR1 ENHRY and CDR2 SYGVKD. This CDR3 reads CAISDPGGEAFF. The CDR3 nucleotides read TGTGCCATCAGTGACCCTGGCGGTGAAGCTTTCTTT.

The chain joins TRBV27 to TRBJ2-7; TRBD2 aligns across 12 bases. CDR3 length: 16 residues. The V gene's germline CDR1 is MNHEY and CDR2 SMNVEV (reference sequence). The junction had 8 bases not matched to a gene; V was cut back by 8 bases and J by 0 bases. The CDR3 reads CASESRGLAGSYEQYF. Here the CDR3 DNA reads TGTGCCAGCGAGTCCCGGGGACTAGCGGGCTCCTACGAGCAGTACTTC.

This chain joins TRBV5-4 and TRBJ2-1; D unclear. Trimming took 1 base from V and 0 from J, leaving 8 bases between them. This CDR3 is 15 amino acids long. Germline lookup yields CDR1 SGHNT and CDR2 YYREEE (reference sequence). CDR3 protein: CASSLTHSSYNEQFF. DNA for the CDR3: TGTGCCAGCAGCTTGACTCACAGCTCCTACAATGAGCAGTTCTTC.

The chain uses TRBV6-5 and TRBJ1-4; D is unresolved. Trimming shortened V by 2 bases and J by 4 bases, and 11 bases separated the two germline ends. This CDR3 region has 15 residues. In germline, CDR1 is MNHEY, CDR2 SVGAGI. In DNA form, the CDR3 reads TGTGCCAGCAGTTACACGTGGAGTAATAATGAAAAACTGTTTTTT. Protein product: CASSYTWSNNEKLFF.

This clone was counted only a few times. The chain links TRBV6-5 to TRBJ2-7, with TRBD1 identical over 8 bases. Germline loops: CDR1 MNHEY, CDR2 SVGAGI. V shed 10 bases and J 4 bases; nucleotides not matched to a gene: 12. This CDR3 contains 14 residues. The CDR3 is CAIKRTGWRYEQYF. For the CDR3, the DNA is TGTGCCATCAAACGGACAGGGTGGAGATACGAGCAGTACTTC.

The V call is TRBV7-6, the J call TRBJ2-7, with D possibly being TRBD2 (5 bases). The germline CDR1 and CDR2 sequences are SGHVS and FNYEAQ. The V gene lost 2 bases and the J gene lost 3 bases, with 11 bases spanning the gap. The CDR3 length is 14 residues. The CDR3 DNA is TGTGCCAGCAGCTTAAACGGGGAACGCTACGAGCAGTACTTC. Its translation is CASSLNGERYEQYF.

J is TRBJ1-2 and V is TRBV10-3, with TRBD1 matching over 9 bases. J was trimmed by 0 bases and V by 3 bases; bases with no gene match: 5. The CDR3 is 16 residues long. Germline values: CDR1 ENHRY, CDR2 SYGVKD. The CDR3 loop reads CAISDMGQGANYGYTF. CDR3 DNA: TGTGCCATCAGTGATATGGGACAGGGAGCTAACTATGGCTACACCTTC.

Regarding this clone: An end of the junction differs from the germline gene, which may be a read error. V gene TRBV6-5 combines with J gene TRBJ1-5, with D unclear. The CDR3 loop spans 13 amino acids. CDR1 is MNHEY, CDR2 SVGAGI, per germline. For the CDR3, the DNA is TGTGCCAGCGCTATATTTAGCAATCAGCCCCAGAATTTT. Its translation: CASAIFSNQPQNF.

This clone appeared a few times. J is TRBJ1-2 and V is TRBV7-9, with 8 bases aligning to TRBD1. The V gene end was trimmed by 7 bases and the J gene end by 1 base; junction bases not matched to a gene: 8. In germline, CDR1 is SEHNR, CDR2 FQNEAQ (reference sequence). There are 15 residues in the CDR3. For the CDR3, the DNA is TGTGCCAGCAAGCGTACAGGGGGGAGTAACTATGGCTACACCTTC. Its translation: CASKRTGGSNYGYTF.